Listed here is a single TCR beta chain. This record belongs to a study of T cells in Graves' hyperthyroidism and ophthalmopathy. Patients aged 18 to 65 had newly diagnosed hyperthyroidism of under 2 months' duration. Patients having uncontrolled infection, another autoimmune disease, pregnancy or lactation were not included. From RNA transcripts, TCR beta CDR3 regions were amplified. Researchers ran a first-round RT-PCR on the TCR CDR3 using the HTBI primer set. TCRdb ran MiXCR on the multiplex PCR reads and lists one entry per CDR3 protein. The repertoire holds 500,000 to 750,000 distinct CDR3 sequences, with approximately 15% as singletons. Sequencing was done on a sample of blood. This clonotype originated in a woman aged 25 to 39 with Graves' hyperthyroidism.

Here the CDR3 reads CAINQGSGNTIYF. CDR3 DNA sequence: TGTGCCATCAATCAGGGCTCTGGAAACACCATATATTTT. The chain couples TRBV10-3 to TRBJ1-3; the D gene is possibly TRBD1 (5 bases). The germline gives CDR1 ENHRY, CDR2 SYGVKD. Trimming took off 7 bases at V and 0 bases at J, with 7 bases between the two ends. The length of the CDR3 is 13 residues.